This T cell receptor beta chain was profiled in a study of T cell repertoires in cytomegalovirus infection. Study at large: Peptides in the study included HLA-C-restricted and HLA-B-restricted CMV epitopes. Indications of both CMV infection and matching HLA type were provided by public TCR beta signatures.

TCRdb analysed the reads with MiXCR anew, one entry per CDR3 protein. The sample yields 650,000 to 900,000 distinct CDR3 sequences, about 33% seen once. Findings and limits, study-wide: CMV-specific TCR beta clonotypes restricted by HLA-C were the ones dominating the ex vivo response.

From germline, CDR1 is MDHEN and CDR2 SYDVKM. Unmatched junction bases numbered 1, after V lost 4 bases and J lost 2 bases. There are 15 residues in the CDR3. In regard to this clonotype: Its antigen is still unknown. This may stem from a read error, because a much larger clone lies one nucleotide away.

The chain recombines TRBV28 with TRBJ2-3; 12 bases are a match to TRBD2. This receptor was obtained from a human donor in good health (CMV status not recorded). Some clones in this sample may be carry-over from other donors' samples. Here the sequenced sample was cultured CD8+ T cells from PBMCs, taken from culture after CMV antigen stimulation. The CDR3 DNA follows: TGTGCCAGCAGTTGGACTAGCGGGGACACAGATACGCAGTATTTT. Protein: CASSWTSGDTDTQYF.